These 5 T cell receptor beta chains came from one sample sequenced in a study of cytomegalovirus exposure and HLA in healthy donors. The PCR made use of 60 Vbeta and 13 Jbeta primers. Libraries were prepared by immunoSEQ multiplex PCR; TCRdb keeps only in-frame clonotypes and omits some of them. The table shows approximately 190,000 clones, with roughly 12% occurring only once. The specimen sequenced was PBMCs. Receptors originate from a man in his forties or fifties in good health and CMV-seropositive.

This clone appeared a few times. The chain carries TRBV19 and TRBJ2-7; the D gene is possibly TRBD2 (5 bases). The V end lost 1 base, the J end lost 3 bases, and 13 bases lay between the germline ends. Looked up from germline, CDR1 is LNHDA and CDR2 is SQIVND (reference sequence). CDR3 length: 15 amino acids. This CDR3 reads CASSIGAVGNYEQYF. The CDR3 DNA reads TGTGCCAGTAGTATAGGAGCGGTCGGGAACTACGAGCAGTACTTC.

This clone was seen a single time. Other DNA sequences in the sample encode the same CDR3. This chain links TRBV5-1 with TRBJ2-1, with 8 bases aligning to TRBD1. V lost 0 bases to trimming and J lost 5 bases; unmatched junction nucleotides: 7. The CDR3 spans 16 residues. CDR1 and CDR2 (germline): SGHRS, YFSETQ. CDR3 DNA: TGCGCCAGCAGCTTGGTCCTGACAGGGGTTCACAATGAGCAGTTCTTC. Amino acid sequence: CASSLVLTGVHNEQFF.

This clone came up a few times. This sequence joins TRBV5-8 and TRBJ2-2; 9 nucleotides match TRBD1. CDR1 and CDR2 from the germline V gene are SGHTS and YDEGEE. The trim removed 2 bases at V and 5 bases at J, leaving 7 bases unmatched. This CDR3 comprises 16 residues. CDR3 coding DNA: TGTGCCAGCAGCTTTAAAAAGACAGGGGGAACCGGGGAGCTGTTTTTT. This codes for CASSFKKTGGTGELFF.

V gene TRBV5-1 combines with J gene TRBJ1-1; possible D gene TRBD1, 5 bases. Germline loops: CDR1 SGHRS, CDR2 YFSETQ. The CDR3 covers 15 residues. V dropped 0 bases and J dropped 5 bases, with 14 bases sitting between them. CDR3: CASSLAPRVRTEAFF. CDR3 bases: TGCGCCAGCAGCTTGGCTCCCAGGGTGCGGACTGAAGCTTTCTTT.

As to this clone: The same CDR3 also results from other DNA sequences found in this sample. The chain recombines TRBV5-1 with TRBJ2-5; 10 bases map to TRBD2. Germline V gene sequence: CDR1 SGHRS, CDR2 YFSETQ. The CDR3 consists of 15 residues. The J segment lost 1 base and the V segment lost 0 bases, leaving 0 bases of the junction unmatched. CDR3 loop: CASSLGLAGQETQYF. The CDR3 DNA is TGCGCCAGCAGCTTGGGACTAGCGGGCCAAGAGACCCAGTACTTC.